The clone carrying this T cell receptor beta chain was counted at least ten times. Its specificity is unknown. The sample belongs to a study of T cells in Graves' hyperthyroidism and ophthalmopathy. Regarding the study as a whole: Ophthalmopathy prediction by the model preceded onset by a median approximately 6.9 months.

RNA transcripts yielded amplified TCR beta CDR3 regions. The study used the HTBI primer set for a first-round RT-PCR of the TCR CDR3. MiXCR, run by TCRdb on the multiplex PCR reads, gives a single entry per CDR3 protein. There are some 620,000 distinct CDR3 sequences in the sample; 15% to 20% occur only once, and approximately 3.9% lies in the top ten. The authors deemed Graves' hyperthyroidism stable absent ophthalmopathy progression within 18 months. PBMCs were obtained from approximately 10 ml fresh peripheral blood. V shed 5 bases and J shed 2 bases, with 7 bases lying between them. This CDR3 spans 13 amino acids.

This sequence was found in a woman aged 25 to 39 with Graves' hyperthyroidism. Material for sequencing was blood. This chain links TRBV12-3 or TRBV12-4 with TRBJ2-1; D call uncertain. CDR3 nucleotide sequence: TGTGCCAGCAGTCTATGGCCCTACAATGAGCAGTTCTTC. This sequence encodes CASSLWPYNEQFF.